This T cell receptor (beta chain) was profiled in a study of blood T cell repertoires in COVID-19. Study details: PBMCs, B-cell-depleted T cells, or T cells were the source of the cDNA or gDNA that made up the material.

As processed by the authors: Estimation of nucleated cell counts was performed using reference gene primer amplification. The method was immunoSEQ multiplex PCR; TCRdb's version includes in-frame clones alone and lacks a portion of them. V and J calls and clone size come straight from that table; D and trimming were deduced from the DNA. The profile shows about 14,000 clones, around 80% of them singletons. The CDR3 is 15 amino acids. Specimen: peripheral blood. The chain uses TRBV1 and TRBJ2-1; the table calls TRBD1, which could not be checked here. TRBV1 has pseudogene status. The TCR comes from a woman between 50 and 59 years old with active or convalescent COVID-19. The CDR3 here is CTSSPDRGERNEQFF. For the CDR3, the DNA is TGCACCAGCAGCCCGGACAGGGGGGAGAGGAATGAGCAGTTCTTC.